This T cell receptor (beta chain) was observed in a study of blood T cell repertoires in COVID-19. For the study at large: From T cells, B-cell-depleted T cells, or PBMCs came the material, which was cDNA or gDNA.

There are 12 residues in the CDR3. Germline loops: CDR1 MNHEY, CDR2 SVGAGI. Trimming removed 7 bases at V and 0 bases at J, with 6 bases between. Clones were sequenced by immunoSEQ multiplex PCR, and TCRdb holds only the in-frame ones, with some missing. The profile shows about 220,000 clones, around 90% of them singletons. The sequencing input was PBMCs or T cells enriched from blood (not recorded which). The chain employs TRBV6-5 and TRBJ1-2; D uncertain. The sequence was obtained from a young man who had been exposed to COVID-19. The CDR3 DNA is TGTGCCAGCATATCCTCTAACTATGGCTACACCTTC. Amino acids: CASISSNYGYTF.